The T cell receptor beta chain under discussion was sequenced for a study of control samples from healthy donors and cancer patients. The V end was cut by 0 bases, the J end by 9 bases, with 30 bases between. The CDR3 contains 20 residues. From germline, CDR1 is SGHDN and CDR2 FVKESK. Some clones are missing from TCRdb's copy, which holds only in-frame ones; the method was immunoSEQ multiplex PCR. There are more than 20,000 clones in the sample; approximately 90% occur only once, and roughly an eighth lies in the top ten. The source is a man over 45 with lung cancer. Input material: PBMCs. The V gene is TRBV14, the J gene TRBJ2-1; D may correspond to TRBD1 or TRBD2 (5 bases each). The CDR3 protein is CASSQDSRDSISSLQSEQFF. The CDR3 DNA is TGTGCCAGCAGCCAAGATAGCCGAGACAGCATTTCTAGCCTACAAAGTGAGCAGTTCTTC.